A single T cell receptor (beta chain) is shown here with its context. This sample was included in a study of blood T cell repertoires in COVID-19. In the study overall: COVID-19 samples collected from the United States, Italy and Spain covered acute and convalescent phases. PBMCs, B-cell-depleted T cells, or T cells were the source of the cDNA or gDNA that made up the material.

As processed by the authors: It was from reference gene primer amplification that nucleated cell counts were estimated. Data came from immunoSEQ multiplex PCR; TCRdb stores just in-frame clones and leaves some out. From that table come the V and J calls and clone size; the DNA was used to work out D and trimming. Altogether about 120,000 clones are present, 65% to 80% being singletons, with the ten largest covering 2% to 3%. The CDR3 loop spans 12 amino acids. Per the germline V gene, CDR1 is MNHEY and CDR2 is SVGAGI. V lost 7 bases, J lost 5 bases, and 11 bases lay in between. This TCR was sampled from a man in his fifties or sixties with acute or convalescent COVID-19. This rearrangement joins TRBV6-5 to TRBJ2-5, with unresolved D. The specimen sequenced was peripheral blood. The CDR3 nucleotides are TGTGCCAGCACCCCTGGAGTGGAGACCCAGTACTTC. Protein: CASTPGVETQYF.